These T cell receptor beta chains were read from a single sample in a study of cytomegalovirus exposure and HLA in healthy donors. Assay used: immunoSEQ multiplex PCR; TCRdb lists only in-frame clones, some missing. The table records roughly 120,000 clones, 75% to 90% of them present only once. Sequences were obtained from PBMCs. The receptors derive from a man between 40 and 49 years old in good health and CMV-seronegative. The CDR3 runs from the conserved cysteine through the conserved F or W. Each record gives: V gene, J gene, D gene, clone size, CDR3 protein, CDR3 DNA. A D gene is named only where the DNA matches it firmly. Clone size is not always given. Where it is, it says once, few, many or a class for expanded clones.

v_call: TRBV6-5
j_call: TRBJ1-1
d_call: TRBD1
clone_size: few
cdr3_aa: CASSYFGTGRPEAFF
cdr3_nt: TGTGCCAGCAGTTACTTCGGGACAGGGAGACCTGAAGCTTTCTTT

v_call: TRBV5-1
j_call: TRBJ2-7
d_call: TRBD1
clone_size: few
cdr3_aa: CASSPGQGLTYEQYF
cdr3_nt: TGCGCCAGCAGCCCGGGACAGGGCCTTACCTACGAGCAGTACTTC

v_call: TRBV18
j_call: TRBJ2-5
d_call: NA
clone_size: once
cdr3_aa: CASSLYQETQYF
cdr3_nt: TGTGCCAGCTCACTATACCAAGAGACCCAGTACTTC

v_call: TRBV11-1
j_call: TRBJ2-2
d_call: TRBD2
clone_size: NA
cdr3_aa: CASSHYSGVLTGELFF
cdr3_nt: TGTGCCAGCAGTCACTATAGCGGGGTTTTAACCGGGGAGCTGTTTTTT

v_call: TRBV7-3
j_call: TRBJ2-6
d_call: NA
clone_size: NA
cdr3_aa: CASSPSSGANVLTF
cdr3_nt: TGTGCCAGCAGTCCGAGCTCTGGGGCCAACGTCCTGACTTTC

v_call: TRBV27
j_call: TRBJ1-2
d_call: TRBD1
clone_size: few
cdr3_aa: CASSPTWDRDYYGYTF
cdr3_nt: TGTGCCAGCAGTCCCACTTGGGACAGAGACTACTATGGCTACACCTTC

v_call: TRBV19
j_call: TRBJ1-2
d_call: NA
clone_size: NA
cdr3_aa: CASSIKQGLNYGYTF
cdr3_nt: TGTGCCAGTAGTATAAAACAGGGTCTTAACTATGGCTACACCTTC

v_call: TRBV6-5
j_call: TRBJ2-7
d_call: TRBD1
clone_size: NA
cdr3_aa: CASSRDREFYEQYF
cdr3_nt: TGTGCCAGCAGTAGGGACAGGGAGTTCTACGAGCAGTACTTC

v_call: TRBV27
j_call: TRBJ1-1
d_call: TRBD1
clone_size: NA
cdr3_aa: CASRNRGIAEAFF
cdr3_nt: TGTGCCAGCAGAAACAGGGGAATCGCTGAAGCTTTCTTT

v_call: TRBV19
j_call: TRBJ2-1
d_call: NA
clone_size: few
cdr3_aa: CASSIALVGANEQFF
cdr3_nt: TGTGCCAGTAGTATAGCGCTGGTTGGGGCCAATGAGCAGTTCTTC

v_call: TRBV11-2
j_call: TRBJ2-7
d_call: TRBD1
clone_size: NA
cdr3_aa: CASSSGVGQGSYEQYF
cdr3_nt: TGTGCCAGCAGCTCGGGGGTGGGACAGGGGTCCTACGAGCAGTACTTC

v_call: TRBV19
j_call: TRBJ2-5
d_call: NA
clone_size: NA
cdr3_aa: CASSKSQQETQYF
cdr3_nt: TGTGCCAGTAGTAAGAGCCAACAAGAGACCCAGTACTTC

v_call: TRBV5-4
j_call: TRBJ1-4
d_call: NA
clone_size: NA
cdr3_aa: CASSLSLATNEKLFF
cdr3_nt: TGTGCCAGCAGCTTGTCCCTCGCAACTAATGAAAAACTGTTTTTT

v_call: TRBV6-5
j_call: TRBJ2-7
d_call: TRBD2
clone_size: NA
cdr3_aa: CASSYDGGTYEQYF
cdr3_nt: TGTGCCAGCAGTTACGACGGGGGGACCTACGAGCAGTACTTC

v_call: TRBV27
j_call: TRBJ2-5
d_call: TRBD1
clone_size: NA
cdr3_aa: CASSSRLGTGQQETQYF
cdr3_nt: TGTGCCAGCAGTTCGCGACTGGGGACAGGGCAGCAAGAGACCCAGTACTTC

v_call: TRBV10-3
j_call: TRBJ2-6
d_call: TRBD1
clone_size: NA
cdr3_aa: CAISWDSSAGANGLTF
cdr3_nt: TGTGCCATCAGTTGGGACAGTTCGGCTGGGGCCAACGGCCTGACTTTC

v_call: TRBV19
j_call: TRBJ2-1
d_call: TRBD1
clone_size: NA
cdr3_aa: CASSIVQGAVGEQFF
cdr3_nt: TGTGCCAGTAGTATAGTCCAGGGGGCAGTAGGTGAGCAGTTCTTC

v_call: TRBV28
j_call: TRBJ2-5
d_call: TRBD2
clone_size: NA
cdr3_aa: CASSAPHSSGGTQYF
cdr3_nt: TGTGCCAGCAGCGCCCCTCATTCTAGCGGAGGGACCCAGTACTTC

v_call: TRBV7-9
j_call: TRBJ2-1
d_call: NA
clone_size: NA
cdr3_aa: CASSFRGRAGKREQFF
cdr3_nt: TGTGCCAGCAGCTTCAGGGGCAGGGCCGGAAAACGGGAGCAGTTCTTC

v_call: TRBV29-1
j_call: TRBJ2-7
d_call: TRBD2
clone_size: NA
cdr3_aa: CSVSSSGVTYEQYF
cdr3_nt: TGCAGCGTTTCTTCTAGCGGAGTTACCTACGAGCAGTACTTC

v_call: TRBV5-1
j_call: TRBJ1-1
d_call: NA
clone_size: NA
cdr3_aa: CASRGGKAEAFF
cdr3_nt: TGCGCCAGCAGGGGAGGGAAGGCTGAAGCTTTCTTT

v_call: TRBV27
j_call: TRBJ2-3
d_call: TRBD2
clone_size: NA
cdr3_aa: CASAAGGYTDTQYF
cdr3_nt: TGTGCCAGCGCGGCGGGAGGGTACACAGATACGCAGTATTTT

v_call: TRBV27
j_call: TRBJ1-1
d_call: TRBD1
clone_size: once
cdr3_aa: CASISRTGGEAFF
cdr3_nt: TGTGCCAGCATTAGTCGAACAGGGGGAGAAGCTTTCTTT

v_call: TRBV12-5
j_call: TRBJ1-1
d_call: NA
clone_size: NA
cdr3_aa: CASGREYTEAFF
cdr3_nt: TGTGCTAGTGGGCGGGAGTACACTGAAGCTTTCTTT

v_call: TRBV7-9
j_call: TRBJ1-2
d_call: NA
clone_size: NA
cdr3_aa: CASSLYVRVPFNYGYTF
cdr3_nt: TGTGCCAGCAGCTTATACGTCAGGGTCCCTTTTAACTATGGCTACACCTTC

v_call: TRBV6-5
j_call: TRBJ2-5
d_call: NA
clone_size: NA
cdr3_aa: CASSYSRVIQETQYF
cdr3_nt: TGTGCCAGCAGTTACTCGAGGGTAATCCAAGAGACCCAGTACTTC

v_call: TRBV7-9
j_call: TRBJ2-5
d_call: NA
clone_size: NA
cdr3_aa: CSSSLLLGGETQYF
cdr3_nt: TGTTCCAGCAGCTTGCTACTAGGAGGGGAGACCCAGTACTTC

v_call: TRBV19
j_call: TRBJ2-1
d_call: TRBD2
clone_size: NA
cdr3_aa: CASGPGLANEQFF
cdr3_nt: TGTGCCAGTGGCCCGGGACTAGCAAATGAGCAGTTCTTC

v_call: TRBV11-3
j_call: TRBJ2-7
d_call: TRBD1
clone_size: NA
cdr3_aa: CASSSPGQGDQQYF
cdr3_nt: TGTGCCAGCAGCTCACCGGGACAGGGCGATCAACAGTACTTC

v_call: TRBV30
j_call: TRBJ1-2
d_call: NA
clone_size: NA
cdr3_aa: CALGGGVNYGYTF
cdr3_nt: TGTGCCTTAGGAGGGGGGGTGAACTATGGCTACACCTTC

v_call: TRBV5-4
j_call: TRBJ2-3
d_call: NA
clone_size: NA
cdr3_aa: CASSLTTSTDTQYF
cdr3_nt: TGTGCCAGCAGCTTGACGACTAGCACAGATACGCAGTATTTT

v_call: TRBV5-1
j_call: TRBJ2-5
d_call: TRBD2
clone_size: NA
cdr3_aa: CASSFGTSLRETQYF
cdr3_nt: TGCGCCAGCAGCTTCGGGACTAGCTTGCGAGAGACCCAGTACTTC

v_call: TRBV2
j_call: TRBJ2-7
d_call: TRBD1
clone_size: NA
cdr3_aa: CASSVVDREYF
cdr3_nt: TGTGCCAGCAGTGTAGTGGACAGGGAGTACTTC

v_call: TRBV7-9
j_call: TRBJ1-2
d_call: NA
clone_size: NA
cdr3_aa: CASSFGSGARFGYGYTF
cdr3_nt: TGTGCCAGCAGCTTTGGCAGTGGGGCGCGTTTCGGCTATGGCTACACCTTC

v_call: TRBV2
j_call: TRBJ1-5
d_call: NA
clone_size: NA
cdr3_aa: CASSEAHRTQPQHF
cdr3_nt: TGTGCCAGCAGTGAAGCGCACAGGACTCAGCCCCAGCATTTT

v_call: TRBV4-1
j_call: TRBJ2-1
d_call: TRBD2
clone_size: few
cdr3_aa: CASSQDSASGAYNEQFF
cdr3_nt: TGCGCCAGCAGCCAAGATTCGGCTAGCGGGGCCTACAATGAGCAGTTCTTC

v_call: TRBV25-1
j_call: TRBJ2-2
d_call: NA
clone_size: NA
cdr3_aa: CASSEPAGPSTGELFF
cdr3_nt: TGTGCCAGCAGTGAACCCGCGGGACCGAGCACCGGGGAGCTGTTTTTT

v_call: TRBV9
j_call: TRBJ2-7
d_call: NA
clone_size: NA
cdr3_aa: CASSVDRVPYEQYF
cdr3_nt: TGTGCCAGCAGCGTAGATCGGGTTCCCTACGAGCAGTACTTC

v_call: TRBV7-3
j_call: TRBJ2-1
d_call: NA
clone_size: NA
cdr3_aa: CASSLGRYNEQFF
cdr3_nt: TGTGCCAGCAGCTTGGGCCGCTACAATGAGCAGTTCTTC

v_call: TRBV19
j_call: TRBJ1-1
d_call: NA
clone_size: NA
cdr3_aa: CASSMRARMNTEAFF
cdr3_nt: TGTGCCAGTAGTATGAGAGCTAGGATGAACACTGAAGCTTTCTTT

v_call: TRBV7-6
j_call: TRBJ2-3
d_call: NA
clone_size: NA
cdr3_aa: CASSFLADKVFGTQYF
cdr3_nt: TGTGCCAGCAGCTTCCTCGCGGACAAGGTTTTTGGTACGCAGTATTTT

v_call: TRBV27
j_call: TRBJ1-2
d_call: NA
clone_size: NA
cdr3_aa: CASRKTGANYGYTF
cdr3_nt: TGTGCCAGCAGAAAGACAGGAGCTAACTATGGCTACACCTTC

v_call: TRBV11-1
j_call: TRBJ2-7
d_call: NA
clone_size: NA
cdr3_aa: CASSSSTAYEQYF
cdr3_nt: TGTGCCAGCAGCTCGTCGACAGCCTACGAGCAGTACTTC

v_call: TRBV30
j_call: TRBJ1-6
d_call: NA
clone_size: NA
cdr3_aa: CARGEGGNSPLHF
cdr3_nt: TGTGCCCGCGGGGAGGGGGGAAATTCACCCCTCCACTTT

v_call: TRBV15
j_call: TRBJ1-4
d_call: TRBD1
clone_size: NA
cdr3_aa: CATSRGDGTGDEKLFF
cdr3_nt: TGTGCCACCAGCAGAGGGGATGGGACAGGGGATGAAAAACTGTTTTTT

v_call: TRBV10-3
j_call: TRBJ1-4
d_call: TRBD1
clone_size: NA
cdr3_aa: CAISESTGGKKLFF
cdr3_nt: TGTGCCATCAGTGAGTCGACAGGGGGCAAAAAACTGTTTTTT

v_call: TRBV5-1
j_call: TRBJ2-3
d_call: TRBD1
clone_size: NA
cdr3_aa: CASSLETGWVGTQYF
cdr3_nt: TGCGCCAGCAGCTTGGAGACAGGGTGGGTGGGTACGCAGTATTTT

v_call: TRBV7-2
j_call: TRBJ1-5
d_call: NA
clone_size: NA
cdr3_aa: CASSLGQTISNQPQHF
cdr3_nt: TGTGCCAGCAGCTTAGGACAGACAATTAGCAATCAGCCCCAGCATTTT

v_call: TRBV2
j_call: TRBJ2-1
d_call: TRBD1
clone_size: NA
cdr3_aa: CARLGQGADEQFF
cdr3_nt: TGTGCCAGGCTGGGACAGGGGGCCGATGAGCAGTTCTTC

v_call: TRBV28
j_call: TRBJ2-7
d_call: TRBD1
clone_size: NA
cdr3_aa: CASRPGQGSSYEQYF
cdr3_nt: TGTGCCAGTCGACCGGGACAGGGCTCCTCCTACGAGCAGTACTTC

v_call: TRBV5-4
j_call: TRBJ1-2
d_call: NA
clone_size: few
cdr3_aa: CASSPEAEVYTF
cdr3_nt: TGTGCCAGCAGCCCTGAGGCCGAAGTCTACACCTTC

v_call: TRBV6-1
j_call: TRBJ2-7
d_call: TRBD1
clone_size: NA
cdr3_aa: CASSLGQGPYEQYF
cdr3_nt: TGTGCCAGCAGCCTTGGACAGGGCCCCTACGAGCAGTACTTC